This TCR beta chain was profiled in a study of Graves' ophthalmopathy and Graves' hyperthyroidism. General study findings and limits: Researchers report that a 13-signature model separated ophthalmopathy from stable hyperthyroidism, posting 85% to 90% sensitivity and about 82% specificity. Blood repertoires reportedly contained most expanded thyroid clonotypes above 0.001 frequency.

Researchers turned away patients with other autoimmune diseases, uncontrolled infections, pregnancy or lactation. Clinicians diagnosed using symptoms, serum thyroxine, TRAb, thyroid ultrasound and orbital computed tomography. The CDR3 is 12 amino acids. The ends were cut back, 8 bases at V and 4 bases at J, with 12 bases in the middle. Germline CDR1 and CDR2: MRHNA and SNTAGT. RNA transcripts yielded amplified TCR beta CDR3 regions. First-round RT-PCR with HTBI primers preceded a second-round multiplex PCR. TCRdb reprocessed the multiplex PCR reads via MiXCR and lists one record per CDR3 protein. The sample contains some 1.1 million distinct CDR3 sequences, 35% to 40% of which appear only once. This clonotype was recorded once. The target antigen is unknown.

The J gene is TRBJ2-7, the V gene TRBV6-4, with D maybe TRBD2 (5 bases). Sequenced sample: peripheral blood or thyroid tissue (not recorded which). This clonotype was sampled from an adult man with Graves' hyperthyroidism. CDR3 protein: CASGRRRYEQYF. CDR3 in DNA: TGTGCCAGCGGGAGAAGGAGGTACGAGCAGTACTTC.